This T cell receptor (beta chain) was sequenced during a study of T cells in Graves' hyperthyroidism and ophthalmopathy. J was trimmed by 4 bases and V by 5 bases; bases with no gene match: 15. Germline values: CDR1 MNHNS, CDR2 SASEGT. The CDR3 runs to 18 residues. Using RNA transcripts as the source, TCR beta CDR3 regions were amplified. HTBI primers were employed in a first-round RT-PCR of the TCR CDR3. Each CDR3 protein gets one entry after TCRdb re-called the multiplex PCR reads with MiXCR. In the table there are some 460,000 distinct CDR3 sequences, less than 20% of which are singletons. Sequenced input: blood. This rearrangement joins TRBV6-1 to TRBJ2-1; the match to TRBD2 covers 9 bases. This TCR was sampled from a woman in her late teens or twenties with Graves' hyperthyroidism. CDR3 amino acids: CASSLMKPSGRTYNEQFF. CDR3 bases: TGTGCCAGCAGTCTTATGAAACCCAGCGGGAGGACGTACAATGAGCAGTTCTTC.